This T cell receptor beta chain was recorded in a study of blood T cell repertoires in COVID-19. Study as a whole: From the United States, Italy and Spain came samples of acute and convalescent COVID-19. PBMCs, B-cell-depleted T cells, or T cells provided the cDNA or gDNA that made up the material.

Losses at the gene ends were 5 bases for V and 4 bases for J; bases not matched to a gene: 26. CDR1 is MDHEN and CDR2 is SYDVKM in the germline V gene. This CDR3 contains 22 residues. Original processing notes: Reference gene primers were amplified, and this amplification served to estimate nucleated cell counts. TCRdb's table, derived via immunoSEQ multiplex PCR, lists solely in-frame clones and lacks some. D and trimming were read from the DNA, whereas the V and J calls and clone size are those reported in that table. The sample contains roughly 220,000 clones, about 80% of which appear only once. The sample taken for sequencing was peripheral blood. J is TRBJ1-2 and V is TRBV28; TRBD1 aligns across 12 bases. This sequence originates from a woman in her fifties or sixties with acute or convalescent COVID-19. CDR3 sequence (DNA): TGTGCCAGCAGTGTCCCCTTCGGCGGGACAGGGGGCGCGGGCCCTAAGAGCTATGGCTACACCTTC. Amino acids: CASSVPFGGTGGAGPKSYGYTF.